The present TCR beta chain was sequenced within a study of patients and donors after allogeneic stem cell transplantation (TCRdb year 2020). The method behind the library was RT-PCR. The reads were generated on a NextSeq 550. The public reads were reanalyzed by TCRdb: fastp trimming at Q25, MiXCR alignment, in-frame beta chains only. Duplicate CDR3 protein sequences are folded into a single record with the most common DNA and genes. This sample is represented by some 880,000 distinct CDR3 sequences; about a sixth of them were singletons. About 6% of the sample is in the top ten clones. This clonotype was counted many times. The antigen it binds to is not known. Within one base of it there is no much larger clone, and no base qualities were kept. The germline V gene yields LGHNA for CDR1 and YSLEER for CDR2. V ends up 0 bases short and J 2 bases short, with an unmatched junction base count of 5. Including cysteine and phenylalanine, the CDR3 has 17 amino acids. The sequence is cut down to CDR3 DNA, 51 bases in frame from base 1.

Sample: blood, either unsorted or a sorted T cell fraction (not recorded which). The rearrangement combines TRBV4-3 with TRBJ2-1; 9 bases in the junction line up with TRBD2. This sequence originates from a human donor who was either an allogeneic HSCT recipient or a stem cell or donor lymphocyte infusion donor (not recorded which). It is not recorded whose cells these are; they may come from a transplant donor. In nucleotide form, the sequence is TGCGCCAGCAGCCAAGATTGGCCTAGCGGGGCCTACAATGAGCAGTTCTTC. Protein translation: CASSQDWPSGAYNEQFF.